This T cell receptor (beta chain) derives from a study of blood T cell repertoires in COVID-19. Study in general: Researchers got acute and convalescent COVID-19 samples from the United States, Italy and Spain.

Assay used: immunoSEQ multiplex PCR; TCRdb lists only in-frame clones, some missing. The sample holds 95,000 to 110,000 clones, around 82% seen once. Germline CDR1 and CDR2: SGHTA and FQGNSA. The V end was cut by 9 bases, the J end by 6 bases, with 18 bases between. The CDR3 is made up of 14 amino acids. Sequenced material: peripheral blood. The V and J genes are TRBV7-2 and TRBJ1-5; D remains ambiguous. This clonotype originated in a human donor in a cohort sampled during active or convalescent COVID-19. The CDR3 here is CASRDTPAGQPQHF. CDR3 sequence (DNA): TGTGCCAGTAGAGACACCCCGGCCGGTCAGCCCCAGCATTTT.